This T cell receptor delta chain was identified in a study of γδ T cells in repeated Plasmodium falciparum infection. The V end lost 3 bases, the J end lost 6 bases, and 25 bases lay between the germline ends. From germline, CDR1 is GEAIGNYY and CDR2 EKD. This CDR3 comprises 17 residues. The table lists this clone with many counts. The protein held in TCRdb is that of a much larger clone and does not match this DNA's translation at residue 13, likely because of a read error; the protein shown is translated from the DNA. With CATT, TCRdb re-called clones from the multiplex PCR reads. Of about 57,000 delta-chain clones listed, about 1.5% are singletons. Gammadelta T cells were flow-sorted from PBMC into Vgamma9/Vdelta2+ and Vdelta2-negative populations for bulk analysis.

The J gene is TRDJ1, the V gene TRDV2, with TRDD3 as a possible D gene (5 bases). This receptor was obtained from a pool of human donors (malaria-infected and uninfected, not separated). The sequencing sample was made of gamma-delta T cells from blood. CDR3 in DNA: TGTGCCTGTGACCGGGTTCCCGGGGTGGGGTCCCCCAATAAACTCATCTTT. It translates to CACDRVPGVGSPNKLIF.